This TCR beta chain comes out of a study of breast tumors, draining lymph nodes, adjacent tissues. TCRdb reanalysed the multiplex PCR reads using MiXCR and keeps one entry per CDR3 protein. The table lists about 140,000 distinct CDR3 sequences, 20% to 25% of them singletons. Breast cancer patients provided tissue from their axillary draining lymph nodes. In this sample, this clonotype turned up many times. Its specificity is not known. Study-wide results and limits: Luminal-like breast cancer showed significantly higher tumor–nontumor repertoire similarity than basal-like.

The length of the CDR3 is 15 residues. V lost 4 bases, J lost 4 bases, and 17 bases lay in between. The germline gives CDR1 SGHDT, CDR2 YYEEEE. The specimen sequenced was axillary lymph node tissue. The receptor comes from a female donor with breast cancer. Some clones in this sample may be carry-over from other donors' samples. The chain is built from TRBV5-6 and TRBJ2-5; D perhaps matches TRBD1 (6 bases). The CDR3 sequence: CASSHIAGRGETQYF. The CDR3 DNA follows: TGTGCCAGCAGCCATATTGCGGGCAGGGGAGAGACCCAGTACTTC.